This T cell receptor beta chain was found in a study of T cells in Graves' hyperthyroidism and ophthalmopathy. Findings of the study overall: The model anticipated ophthalmopathy a median around six months pre-onset. Most clonotypes expanded in the thyroid (above 0.001) were also present in blood.

Each patient was aged 18 to 65 and had newly diagnosed hyperthyroidism of under 2 months' duration. Per the germline V gene, CDR1 is LGHNA and CDR2 is YNFKEQ. Trimming took 2 bases from V and 3 from J; bases not matched to a gene: 16. The CDR3 is 19 residues long. Comments on this clonotype: The antigen is not known.

TCR beta CDR3 regions were amplified from RNA. With the HTBI primer set, the TCR CDR3 went through a first round of RT-PCR. TCRdb reprocessed the multiplex PCR reads via MiXCR and lists one record per CDR3 protein. Of under 400,000 distinct CDR3 sequences in the sample, 15% to 17% are singletons; the top ten hold about 27%. The clonotype was recovered from a woman aged 18-29 years with Graves' hyperthyroidism that later progressed to Graves' ophthalmopathy. Sequencing was carried out using blood. This chain uses TRBV4-2 with TRBJ2-3; 8 bases align to TRBD2. The CDR3: CASSQSQRPGLERTDTQYF. DNA of the CDR3: TGTGCCAGCAGCCAATCCCAACGACCGGGACTAGAGCGAACAGATACGCAGTATTTT.